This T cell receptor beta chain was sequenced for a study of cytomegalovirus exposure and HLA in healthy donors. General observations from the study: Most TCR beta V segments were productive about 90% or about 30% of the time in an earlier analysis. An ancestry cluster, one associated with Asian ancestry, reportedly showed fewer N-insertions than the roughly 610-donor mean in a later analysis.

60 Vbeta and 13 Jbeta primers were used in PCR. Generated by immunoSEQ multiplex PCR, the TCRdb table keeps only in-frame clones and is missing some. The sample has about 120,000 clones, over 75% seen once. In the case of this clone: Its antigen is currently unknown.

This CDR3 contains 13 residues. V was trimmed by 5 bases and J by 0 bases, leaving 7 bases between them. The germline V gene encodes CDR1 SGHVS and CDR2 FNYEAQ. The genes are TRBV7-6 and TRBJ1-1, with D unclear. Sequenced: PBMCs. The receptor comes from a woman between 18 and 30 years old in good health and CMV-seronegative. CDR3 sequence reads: CASSPGLNTEAFF. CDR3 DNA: TGTGCCAGCAGCCCAGGTCTGAACACTGAAGCTTTCTTT. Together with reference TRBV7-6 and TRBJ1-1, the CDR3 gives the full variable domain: GAGVSQSPRYKVTKRGQDVALRCDPISGHVSLYWYRQALGQGPEFLTYFNYEAQQDKSGLPNDRFSAERPEGSISTLTIQRTEQRDSAMYRCASSPGLNTEAFFGQGTRLTVV.